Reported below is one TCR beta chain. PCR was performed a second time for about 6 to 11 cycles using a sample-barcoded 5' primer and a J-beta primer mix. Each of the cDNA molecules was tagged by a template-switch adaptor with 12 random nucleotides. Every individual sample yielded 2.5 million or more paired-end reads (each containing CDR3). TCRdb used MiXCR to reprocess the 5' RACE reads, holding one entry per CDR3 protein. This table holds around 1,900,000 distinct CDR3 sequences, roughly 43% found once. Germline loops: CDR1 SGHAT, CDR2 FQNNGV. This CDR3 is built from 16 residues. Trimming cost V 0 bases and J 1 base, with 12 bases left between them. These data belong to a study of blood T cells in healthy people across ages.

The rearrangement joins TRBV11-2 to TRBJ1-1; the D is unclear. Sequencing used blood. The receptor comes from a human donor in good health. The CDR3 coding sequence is TGTGCCAGCAGCTTAGATTTTGCAGACGCGAACACTGAAGCTTTCTTT. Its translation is CASSLDFADANTEAFF. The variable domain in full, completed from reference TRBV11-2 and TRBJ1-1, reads EAGVAQSPRYKIIEKRQSVAFWCNPISGHATLYWYQQILGQGPKLLIQFQNNGVVDDSQLPKDRFSAERLKGVDSTLKIQPAKLEDSAVYLCASSLDFADANTEAFFGQGTRLTVV.